This TCR beta chain was identified during a study of high-grade serous ovarian cancer treatment subgroups. At the level of the study: Each sample yielded on average 7,494 unique TCR beta rearrangements from approximately 13,000 reads. General study results and limits: Only CDR3 was analyzed; CDR1 and CDR2 were not. Repertoire similarity ranged roughly 0.11 to 0.85 between tumors of one patient.

Worth noting for this clone: Its specificity is unknown.

Tumor samples were taken before definitive surgery or chemotherapy. Sequencing used immunoSEQ multiplex PCR; TCRdb keeps in-frame clones, though not all of them. The repertoire has 1,500 to 2,000 clones, roughly three quarters of them found once; the top ten carry about 5.1%. Germline values: CDR1 MNHEY, CDR2 SVGAGI. The CDR3 runs 15 residues. Trimming cost V 6 bases and J 1 base, with 16 bases left between them. The sequence derives from a human donor with high-grade serous ovarian cancer. The chain recombines TRBV6-5 with TRBJ2-7; D tentatively reads TRBD1 or TRBD2 (5 bases each). The sample comprised tumor tissue. CDR3 loop: CASSRDPTLSYEQYF. CDR3 nucleotide sequence: TGTGCCAGCAGCCGGGACCCGACGCTTTCCTACGAGCAGTACTTC.